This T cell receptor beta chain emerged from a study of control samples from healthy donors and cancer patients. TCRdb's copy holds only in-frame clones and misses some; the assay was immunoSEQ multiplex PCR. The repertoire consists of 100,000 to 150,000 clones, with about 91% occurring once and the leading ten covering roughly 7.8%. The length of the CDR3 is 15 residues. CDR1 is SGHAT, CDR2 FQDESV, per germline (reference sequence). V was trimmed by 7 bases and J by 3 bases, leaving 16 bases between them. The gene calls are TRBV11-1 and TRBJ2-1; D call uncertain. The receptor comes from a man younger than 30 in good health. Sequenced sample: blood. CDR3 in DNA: TGTGCCAGCACCCGAATTGGAAGTTTCTACAATGAGCAGTTCTTC. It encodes CASTRIGSFYNEQFF.